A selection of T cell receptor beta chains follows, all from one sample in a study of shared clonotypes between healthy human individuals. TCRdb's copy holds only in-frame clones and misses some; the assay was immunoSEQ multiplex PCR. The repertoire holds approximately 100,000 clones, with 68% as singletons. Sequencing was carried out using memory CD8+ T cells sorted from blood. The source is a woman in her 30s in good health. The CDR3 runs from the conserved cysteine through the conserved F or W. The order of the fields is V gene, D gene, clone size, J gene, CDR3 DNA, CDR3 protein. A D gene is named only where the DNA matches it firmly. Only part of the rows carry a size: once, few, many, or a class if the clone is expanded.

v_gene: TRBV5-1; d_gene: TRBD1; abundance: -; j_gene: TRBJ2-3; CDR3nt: TGCGCCAGCAGCTTCGGACAGGCAGATACGCAGTATTTT; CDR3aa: CASSFGQADTQYF
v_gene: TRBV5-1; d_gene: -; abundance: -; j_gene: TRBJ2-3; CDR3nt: TGCGCCAGCAGCTTGTGGGACCCCCAGAGGGATACGCAGTATTTT; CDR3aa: CASSLWDPQRDTQYF
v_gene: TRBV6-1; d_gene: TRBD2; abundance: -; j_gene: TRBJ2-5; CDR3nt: TGTGCCAGCAGTGAAGCAGATGGGGGGGGACAAGAGACCCAGTACTTC; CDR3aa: CASSEADGGGQETQYF
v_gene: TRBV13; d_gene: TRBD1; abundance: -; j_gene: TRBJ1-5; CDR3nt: TGTGCCAGCAGCTCGACAGGGTCAGGCAATCAGCCCCAGCATTTT; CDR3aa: CASSSTGSGNQPQHF
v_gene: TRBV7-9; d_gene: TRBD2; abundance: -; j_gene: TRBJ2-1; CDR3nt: TGTGCCAGCAGCTTCTGGTCCCTGGGACTAGTGGGGAATGAGCAGTTCTTC; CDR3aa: CASSFWSLGLVGNEQFF
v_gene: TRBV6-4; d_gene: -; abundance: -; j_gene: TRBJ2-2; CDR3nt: TGTGCCAGCAGTCAGGACAGCGTCACCGGGGAGCTGTTTTTT; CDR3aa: CASSQDSVTGELFF
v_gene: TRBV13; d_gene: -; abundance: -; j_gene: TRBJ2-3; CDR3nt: TGTGCCAGCAGCGTAAGGGGGGCTAAGCTCCGTACGCAGTATTTT; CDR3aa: CASSVRGAKLRTQYF
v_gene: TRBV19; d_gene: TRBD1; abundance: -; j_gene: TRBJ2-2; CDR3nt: TGTGCCAGTATTCACAGGGGGCCGAAGAACACCGGGGAGCTGTTTTTT; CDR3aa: CASIHRGPKNTGELFF
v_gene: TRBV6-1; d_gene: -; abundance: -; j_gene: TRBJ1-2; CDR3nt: TGTGCCAGCAGTGGGTTGGTGTACGGCTACACCTTC; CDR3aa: CASSGLVYGYTF
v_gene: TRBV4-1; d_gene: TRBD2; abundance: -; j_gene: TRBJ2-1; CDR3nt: TGCGCCAGCAGCCAAGATTTAGCGGGAGTAAGGGGTGAGCAGTTCTTC; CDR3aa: CASSQDLAGVRGEQFF
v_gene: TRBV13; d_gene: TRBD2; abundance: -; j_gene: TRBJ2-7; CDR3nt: TGTGCCAGCAGCGCACTCAGCGGGAAGGGATACGAGCAGTACTTC; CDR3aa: CASSALSGKGYEQYF
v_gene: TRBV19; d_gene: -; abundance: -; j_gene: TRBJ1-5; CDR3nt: TGTGCCTCGACGGGTCAGGTCAATCAGCCCCAGCATTTT; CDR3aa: CASTGQVNQPQHF
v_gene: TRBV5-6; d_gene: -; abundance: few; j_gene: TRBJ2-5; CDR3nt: TGTGCCAGCAGCTTGGCCGCGGCAGCAGGAGAGACCCAGTACTTC; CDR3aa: CASSLAAAAGETQYF
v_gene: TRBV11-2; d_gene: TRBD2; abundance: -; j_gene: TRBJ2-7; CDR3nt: TGTGCCAGCAGGGGGGGTTCTAGCGGGAGAACCTACGAGCAGTACTTC; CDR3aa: CASRGGSSGRTYEQYF
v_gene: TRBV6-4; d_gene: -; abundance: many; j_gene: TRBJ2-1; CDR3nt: TGTGCCAGCAGTGACTCTCCAGGGGCGAATGAGCAGTTCTTC; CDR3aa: CASSDSPGANEQFF
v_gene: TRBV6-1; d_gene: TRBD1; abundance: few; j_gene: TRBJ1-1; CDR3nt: TGTGCCAGCAGTGAAAAGACAGGGGAGAACACTGAAGCTTTCTTT; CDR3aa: CASSEKTGENTEAFF
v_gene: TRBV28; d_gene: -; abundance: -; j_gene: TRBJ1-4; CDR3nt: TGTGCCAGCAGTTTATCAGGGAAGGAAGCTAATGAAAAACTGTTTTTT; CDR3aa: CASSLSGKEANEKLFF
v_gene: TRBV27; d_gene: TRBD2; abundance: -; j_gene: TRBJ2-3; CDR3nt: TGTGCCAGCAGTTCCCTGTGGGTGGGCGGGAGGATAGATACGCAGTATTTT; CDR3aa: CASSSLWVGGRIDTQYF
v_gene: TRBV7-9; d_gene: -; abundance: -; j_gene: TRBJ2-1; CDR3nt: TGTAACGGTGGTGAGCAGTTCTTC; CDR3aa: CNGGEQFF
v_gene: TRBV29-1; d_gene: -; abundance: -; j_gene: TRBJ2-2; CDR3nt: TGCAGCGTTGATATCCAAACCGGGGAGCTGTTTTTT; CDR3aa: CSVDIQTGELFF
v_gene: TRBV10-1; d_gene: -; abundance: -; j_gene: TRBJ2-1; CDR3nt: TGCGCCAGCAGTGATTCGAATGAGCAGTTCTTC; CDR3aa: CASSDSNEQFF
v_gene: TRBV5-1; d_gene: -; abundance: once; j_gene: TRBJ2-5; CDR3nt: TGCGCCAGCAGCTTGGAGGGACTGGGCATCGAGACCCAGTACTTC; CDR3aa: CASSLEGLGIETQYF
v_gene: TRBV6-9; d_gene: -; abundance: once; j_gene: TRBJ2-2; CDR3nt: TGTGCCAGCAGTGCCAGACATACGAACACCGGGGAGCTGTTTTTT; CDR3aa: CASSARHTNTGELFF
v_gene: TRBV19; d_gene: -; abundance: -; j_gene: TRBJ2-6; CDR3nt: TGTGCTACCGGGACTCGGGCCTCTGGGGCCAACGTCCTGACTTTC; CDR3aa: CATGTRASGANVLTF
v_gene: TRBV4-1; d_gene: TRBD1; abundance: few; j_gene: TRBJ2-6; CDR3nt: TGCGCCAGCAGCCCTAGGACAGGGGGCTCTGGGGCCAACGTCCTGACTTTC; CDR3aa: CASSPRTGGSGANVLTF
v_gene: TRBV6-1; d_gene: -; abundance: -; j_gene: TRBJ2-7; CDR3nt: TGTGCCAGCAGTGGAGATGGACTTGCTCCTTACGAGCAGTACTTC; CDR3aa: CASSGDGLAPYEQYF
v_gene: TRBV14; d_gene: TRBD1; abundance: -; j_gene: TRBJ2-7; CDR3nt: TGTGCCAGCAGCTCGACTATCCGGGACAGGGGTCCCTACGAGCAGTACTTC; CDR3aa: CASSSTIRDRGPYEQYF
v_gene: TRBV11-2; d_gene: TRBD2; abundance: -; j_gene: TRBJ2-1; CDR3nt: TGTGCCAGCAGCTTAGCCCAGCGGGAGGGCCAAGGGCAGTTCTTC; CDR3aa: CASSLAQREGQGQFF
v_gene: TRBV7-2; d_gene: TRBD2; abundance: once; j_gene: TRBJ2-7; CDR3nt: TGTGCCAGCAGCTTAGCTAGCGGGGTAACCTACGAGCAGTACTTC; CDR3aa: CASSLASGVTYEQYF
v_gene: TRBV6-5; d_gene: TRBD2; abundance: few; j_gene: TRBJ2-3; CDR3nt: TGTGCCAGCAGTTATGGTGCGGGAGCCCCAGATACGCAGTATTTT; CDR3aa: CASSYGAGAPDTQYF
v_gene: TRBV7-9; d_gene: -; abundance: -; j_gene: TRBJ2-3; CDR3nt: TGTGCCAGCAGCTTAGCGGGAGCCTTCACAGATACGCAGTATTTT; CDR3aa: CASSLAGAFTDTQYF
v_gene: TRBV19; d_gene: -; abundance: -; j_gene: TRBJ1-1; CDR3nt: TGTGCCAGTAGTATAGAGAGGACAGCATCCTTTGGAGCTTTCTTT; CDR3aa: CASSIERTASFGAFF
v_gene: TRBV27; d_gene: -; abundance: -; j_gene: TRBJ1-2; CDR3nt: TGTGCCAGCAGTAACCTCTGGGGAGGGGCCTTTGCTAACTATGGCTACACCTTC; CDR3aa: CASSNLWGGAFANYGYTF
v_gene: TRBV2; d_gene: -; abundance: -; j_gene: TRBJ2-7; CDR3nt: TGTGCCAGCAGTTTAACTTTCTACGAGCAGTACTTC; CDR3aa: CASSLTFYEQYF
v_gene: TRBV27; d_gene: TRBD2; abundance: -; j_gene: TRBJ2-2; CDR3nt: TGTGCCAGCAGCCCCGCGCCCCCAGCGGGAGATGACACCGGGGAGCTGTTTTTT; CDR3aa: CASSPAPPAGDDTGELFF
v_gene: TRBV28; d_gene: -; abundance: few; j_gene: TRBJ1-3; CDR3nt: TGTGCCAGCAGTAGGTGGCACAGCTCTGGAAACACCATATATTTT; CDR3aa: CASSRWHSSGNTIYF
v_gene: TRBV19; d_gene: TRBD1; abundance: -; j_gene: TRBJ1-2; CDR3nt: TGTGCCAGTAGTACGGCCGGGACAGGGGTTAACTATGGCTACACCTTC; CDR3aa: CASSTAGTGVNYGYTF